This TCR beta chain was sequenced in a study of T cells in narcolepsy. In its sample, this clone was seen a few times. Generated by immunoSEQ multiplex PCR, the TCRdb table keeps only in-frame clones and is missing some. The table shows 30,000 to 40,000 clones, with more than 65% occurring only once. The receptor comes from a human donor in good health. Sequences were obtained from memory (CD45RA-) CD4+ T cells from blood.

Here the CDR3 reads CASSVGQLQGPHSPLHF. The CDR3 coding sequence is TGTGCCAGCTCAGTCGGACAACTACAGGGACCCCATTCACCCCTCCACTTT. The J gene is TRBJ1-6, the V gene TRBV18, with D tentatively TRBD1 (6 bases). The V gene lost 5 bases and the J gene lost 8 bases, with 22 bases spanning the gap. Germline assignment: CDR1 KGHSH and CDR2 LQKENI. The CDR3 sequence is 17 residues long.